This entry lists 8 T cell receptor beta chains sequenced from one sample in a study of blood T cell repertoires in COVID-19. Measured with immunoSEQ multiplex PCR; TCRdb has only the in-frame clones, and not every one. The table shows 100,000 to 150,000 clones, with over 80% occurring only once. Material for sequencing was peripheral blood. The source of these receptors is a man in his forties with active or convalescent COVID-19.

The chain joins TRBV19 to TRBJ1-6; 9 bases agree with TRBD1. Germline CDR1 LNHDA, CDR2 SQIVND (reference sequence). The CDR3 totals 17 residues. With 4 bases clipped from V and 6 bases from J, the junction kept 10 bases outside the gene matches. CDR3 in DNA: TGTGCCAGTAGTACCACCGGGACAGGGACGAGTAATTCACCCCTCCACTTT. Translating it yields CASSTTGTGTSNSPLHF.

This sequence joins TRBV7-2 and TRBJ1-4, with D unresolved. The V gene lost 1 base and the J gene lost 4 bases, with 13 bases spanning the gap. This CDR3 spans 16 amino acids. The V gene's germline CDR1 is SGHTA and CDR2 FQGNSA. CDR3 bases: TGTGCCAGCAGCTTAGTATCCGGCGGCTTTAATGAAAAACTGTTTTTT. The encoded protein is CASSLVSGGFNEKLFF.

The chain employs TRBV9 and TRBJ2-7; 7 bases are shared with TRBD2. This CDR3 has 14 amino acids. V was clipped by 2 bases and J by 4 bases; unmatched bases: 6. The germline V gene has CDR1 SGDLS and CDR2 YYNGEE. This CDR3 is CASSVGGDTYEQYF. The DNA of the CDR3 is TGTGCCAGCAGCGTTGGGGGGGATACGTACGAGCAGTACTTC.

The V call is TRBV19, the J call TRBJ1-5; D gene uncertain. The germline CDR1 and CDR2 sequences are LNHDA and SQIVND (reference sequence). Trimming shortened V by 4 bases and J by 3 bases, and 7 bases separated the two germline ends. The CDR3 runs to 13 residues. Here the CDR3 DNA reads TGTGCCAGTAGTACGAGCCACAATCAGCCCCAGCATTTT. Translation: CASSTSHNQPQHF. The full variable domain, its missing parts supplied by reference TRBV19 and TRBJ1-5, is DGGITQSPKYLFRKEGQNVTLSCEQNLNHDAMYWYRQDPGQGLRLIYYSQIVNDFQKGDIAEGYSVSREKKESFPLTVTSAQKNPTAFYLCASSTSHNQPQHFGDGTRLSIL.

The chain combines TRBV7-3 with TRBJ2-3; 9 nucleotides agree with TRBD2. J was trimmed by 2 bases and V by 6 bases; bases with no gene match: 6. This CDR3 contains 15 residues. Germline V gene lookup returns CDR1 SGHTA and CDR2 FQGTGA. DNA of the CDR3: TGTGCCAGCAGGCGAGGCGGGGGGGACACAGATACGCAGTATTTT. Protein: CASRRGGGDTDTQYF.

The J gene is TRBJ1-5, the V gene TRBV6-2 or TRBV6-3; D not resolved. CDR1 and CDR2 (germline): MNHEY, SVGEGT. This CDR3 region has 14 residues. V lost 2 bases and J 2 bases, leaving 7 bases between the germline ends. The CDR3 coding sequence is TGTGCCAGCAGTTACCTGTCCCGCAATCAGCCCCAGCATTTT. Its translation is CASSYLSRNQPQHF.

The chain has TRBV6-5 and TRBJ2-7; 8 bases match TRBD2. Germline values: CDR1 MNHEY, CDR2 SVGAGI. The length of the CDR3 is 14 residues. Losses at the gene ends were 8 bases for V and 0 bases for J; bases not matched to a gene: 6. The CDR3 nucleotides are TGTGCCAGCGGCGAGACTAGCGACTCCTACGAGCAGTACTTC. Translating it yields CASGETSDSYEQYF.

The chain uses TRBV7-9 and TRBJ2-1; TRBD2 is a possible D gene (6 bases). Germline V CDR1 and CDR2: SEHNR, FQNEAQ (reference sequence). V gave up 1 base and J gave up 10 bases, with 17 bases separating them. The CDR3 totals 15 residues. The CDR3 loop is CASSLGGLTNEEQFF. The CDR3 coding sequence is TGTGCCAGCAGCTTAGGGGGACTGACGAACGAAGAGCAGTTCTTC.